This is a list of T cell receptor beta chains from one sample in a study of neurological immune-mediated disorders. TCRdb redid the calling of the 5' RACE reads with MiXCR, one entry per CDR3 protein. The sample carries about 50,000 distinct CDR3 sequences, roughly 4.4% recorded once. Sequencing used PBMCs. The receptors originated from a man aged 50 to 60 with multiple sclerosis. The CDR3 runs from the conserved cysteine through the conserved F or W. The order of the fields is D gene, V gene, clone size, J gene, CDR3 length, CDR3 DNA, CDR3 protein. A D gene is named only where the DNA matches it firmly. The size entry is marked missing in some rows and otherwise reads once, few, many or a size class.

D: TRBD2; V: TRBV27; size: few; J: TRBJ2-2; length: 16; DNA: TGTGCCAGCAGTTTCTTAGCGGGCCCCGGGACCGGGGAGCTGTTTTTT; CDR3: CASSFLAGPGTGELFF
D: .; V: TRBV29-1; size: many; J: TRBJ1-2; length: 8; DNA: TGCAGCCCGGGTGGCTACACCTTC; CDR3: CSPGGYTF
D: TRBD1; V: TRBV5-1; size: many; J: TRBJ2-6; length: 17; DNA: TGCGCCAGCAGCGCCGGGACAGGGAGGTCTGGGGCCAACGTCCTGACTTTC; CDR3: CASSAGTGRSGANVLTF
D: .; V: TRBV27; size: many; J: TRBJ1-1; length: 11; DNA: TGTGCCAGCGGAAAAGTGGGTGAAGCTTTCTTT; CDR3: CASGKVGEAFF
D: .; V: TRBV20-1; size: many; J: TRBJ2-7; length: 10; DNA: TGCAGCAGTTACTCCTACGAGCAGTACTTC; CDR3: CSSYSYEQYF
D: .; V: TRBV12-3/TRBV12-4; size: many; J: TRBJ2-1; length: 13; DNA: TGTGCCAGCAGTTTAGACCAGGACAATGAGCAGTTCTTC; CDR3: CASSLDQDNEQFF
D: TRBD1; V: TRBV20-1; size: many; J: TRBJ2-3; length: 15; DNA: TGCAGTGCTCAAGACAGGGCTCCTAGCACAGATACGCAGTATTTT; CDR3: CSAQDRAPSTDTQYF
D: .; V: TRBV20-1; size: many; J: TRBJ2-3; length: 17; DNA: TGCAGTGCTAGAGAGTTCGGGGGGCGGGGCCGCACAGATACGCAGTATTTT; CDR3: CSAREFGGRGRTDTQYF
D: .; V: TRBV6-5; size: many; J: TRBJ1-6; length: 13; DNA: TGTGCCAGCAGTTTGGACAGAAATTCACCCCTCCACTTT; CDR3: CASSLDRNSPLHF
D: .; V: TRBV9; size: many; J: TRBJ2-2; length: 16; DNA: TGTGCCAGCAGCGCCAAGACTAACTTGAACACCGGGGAGCTGTTTTTT; CDR3: CASSAKTNLNTGELFF
D: .; V: TRBV20-1; size: many; J: TRBJ1-1; length: 12; DNA: TGCAGTGCTATTTACCTGACCTATGAAGCTTTCTTT; CDR3: CSAIYLTYEAFF
D: .; V: TRBV20-1; size: few; J: TRBJ1-6; length: 12; DNA: TGCAGTGTAATGCCGGGAAATTCACCCCTCAACTTT; CDR3: CSVMPGNSPLNF
D: .; V: TRBV20-1; size: many; J: TRBJ1-6; length: 12; DNA: TGCAGTGTCGTAGGAGGGTATTCACCCCTCCACTTT; CDR3: CSVVGGYSPLHF
D: .; V: TRBV5-1; size: many; J: TRBJ2-7; length: 15; DNA: TGCGCCAGCAGCTTGGGTAACAGGGTAACCTACGAGCAGTACTTC; CDR3: CASSLGNRVTYEQYF
D: TRBD1; V: TRBV5-1; size: many; J: TRBJ2-7; length: 15; DNA: TGCGCCAGCAGCTTGTTTACAGGGGGCTCCTACGAGCAGTACTTC; CDR3: CASSLFTGGSYEQYF
D: TRBD1; V: TRBV7-7; size: few; J: TRBJ2-7; length: 15; DNA: TGTGCCAGCAGCTTAGGCCCCGGGACAGGGGGCAAGCAGTACTTC; CDR3: CASSLGPGTGGKQYF
D: .; V: TRBV5-1; size: medium-sized; J: TRBJ2-6; length: 17; DNA: TGCGCCAGCGGGGAAAGGAGGGGGCGCTCTGGGGCCAACGTCCTGACTTTC; CDR3: CASGERRGRSGANVLTF
D: TRBD1; V: TRBV20-1; size: many; J: TRBJ1-2; length: 14; DNA: TGCAGTGCTAGAAAGCCGGGACAGGGTCATGGCTACACCTTC; CDR3: CSARKPGQGHGYTF
D: .; V: TRBV10-3; size: many; J: TRBJ1-3; length: 14; DNA: TGTGCCATCAGCTATCAGGGGACTGGAAACACCATATATTTT; CDR3: CAISYQGTGNTIYF
D: .; V: TRBV7-2; size: many; J: TRBJ2-7; length: 14; DNA: TGTGCCAGCAGCTTCTCCGGGACATCTTACGAGCAGTACTTC; CDR3: CASSFSGTSYEQYF
D: .; V: TRBV24-1; size: many; J: TRBJ2-5; length: 14; DNA: TGTGCCACCAGTGATCCGACCTATCAAGAGACCCAGTACTTC; CDR3: CATSDPTYQETQYF
D: .; V: TRBV7-2; size: few; J: TRBJ1-1; length: 14; DNA: TGTGCCAGCACCCGGACCGGCAGTGGATCTGAAGCTTTCTTT; CDR3: CASTRTGSGSEAFF
D: TRBD2; V: TRBV20-1; size: many; J: TRBJ2-3; length: 14; DNA: TGCAGTGCTATCGGCGGGAGGGCCCGAGATACGCAGTATTTT; CDR3: CSAIGGRARDTQYF
D: .; V: TRBV12-3/TRBV12-4; size: few; J: TRBJ1-4; length: 16; DNA: TGTGCCAGCAGTTTGAGGTCCTCCGGAACTAATGAAAAACTGTTTTTT; CDR3: CASSLRSSGTNEKLFF
D: TRBD1; V: TRBV28; size: many; J: TRBJ2-5; length: 15; DNA: TGTGCCAGCAAGGGTGGGGACAGGGGCGGCGAGACCCAGTACTTC; CDR3: CASKGGDRGGETQYF
D: TRBD1; V: TRBV5-1; size: many; J: TRBJ2-2; length: 15; DNA: TGCGCCAGCGAAGCCGGGACAGGGAGGACCGGGGAGCTGTTTTTT; CDR3: CASEAGTGRTGELFF
D: .; V: TRBV7-9; size: .; J: TRBJ2-7; length: 17; DNA: TGTGCCAGCAGCTCACTTTTTCCGGGACAAACAACCTACGAGCAGTACTTC; CDR3: CASSSLFPGQTTYEQYF
D: TRBD1; V: TRBV4-2; size: many; J: TRBJ2-5; length: 18; DNA: TGTGCCAGCAGCCAAGCCCTGGACAGGGCGGTAGCTGGGGAGACCCAGTACTTC; CDR3: CASSQALDRAVAGETQYF
D: .; V: TRBV5-1; size: .; J: TRBJ2-2; length: 16; DNA: TGCGCCAGCAGCTTGGCCGGGGGCCAGGAGGCCGGGGAGCTGTTTTTT; CDR3: CASSLAGGQEAGELFF